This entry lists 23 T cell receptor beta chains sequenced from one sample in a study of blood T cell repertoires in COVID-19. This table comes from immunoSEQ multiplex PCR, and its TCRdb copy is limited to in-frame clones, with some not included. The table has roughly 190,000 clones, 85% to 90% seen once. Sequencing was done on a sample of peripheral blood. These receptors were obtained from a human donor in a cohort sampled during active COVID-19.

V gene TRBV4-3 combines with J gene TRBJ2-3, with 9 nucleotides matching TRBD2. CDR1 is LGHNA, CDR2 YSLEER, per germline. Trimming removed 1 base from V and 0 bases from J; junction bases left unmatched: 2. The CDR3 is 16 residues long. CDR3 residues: CASSQARGGSTDTQYF. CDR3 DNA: TGCGCCAGCAGCCAAGCGCGGGGGGGGAGCACAGATACGCAGTATTTT.

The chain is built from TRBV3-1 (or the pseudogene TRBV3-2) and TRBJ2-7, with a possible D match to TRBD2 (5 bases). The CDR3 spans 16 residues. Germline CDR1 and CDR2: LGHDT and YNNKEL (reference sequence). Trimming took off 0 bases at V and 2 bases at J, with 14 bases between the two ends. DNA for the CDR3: TGTGCCAGCAGCCAAGAACTTCCTAGCCGTACCTACGAGCAGTACTTC. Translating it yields CASSQELPSRTYEQYF.

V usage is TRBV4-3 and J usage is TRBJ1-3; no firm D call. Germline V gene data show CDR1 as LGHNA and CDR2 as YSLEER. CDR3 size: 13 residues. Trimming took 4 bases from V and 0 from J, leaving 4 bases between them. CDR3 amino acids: CASSRRSGNTIYF. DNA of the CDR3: TGCGCCAGCAGCCGTCGCTCTGGAAACACCATATATTTT.

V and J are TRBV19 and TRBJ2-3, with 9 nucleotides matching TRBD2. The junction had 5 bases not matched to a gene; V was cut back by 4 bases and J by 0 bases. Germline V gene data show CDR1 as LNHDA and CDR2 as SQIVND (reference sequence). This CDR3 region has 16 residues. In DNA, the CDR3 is TGTGCCAGTAGTACCGGACTAGCGAGTAGCACAGATACGCAGTATTTT. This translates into CASSTGLASSTDTQYF.

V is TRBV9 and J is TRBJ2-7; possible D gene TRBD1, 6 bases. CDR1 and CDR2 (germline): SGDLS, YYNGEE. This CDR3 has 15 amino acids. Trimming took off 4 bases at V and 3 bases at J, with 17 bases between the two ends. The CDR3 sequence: CASSPGGGLNYEQYF. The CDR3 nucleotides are TGTGCCAGCAGCCCTGGGGGCGGGCTGAACTACGAGCAGTACTTC.

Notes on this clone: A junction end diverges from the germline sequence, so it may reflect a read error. This CDR3 reads CVSASFNEQFF. CDR3 DNA sequence: TGTGTCAGTGCCAGTTTCAATGAGCAGTTCTTC. The V gene is TRBV19, the J gene TRBJ2-1; no firm D call. Germline-derived CDR1 and CDR2 are LNHDA and SQIVND (reference sequence). CDR3 length: 11 residues.

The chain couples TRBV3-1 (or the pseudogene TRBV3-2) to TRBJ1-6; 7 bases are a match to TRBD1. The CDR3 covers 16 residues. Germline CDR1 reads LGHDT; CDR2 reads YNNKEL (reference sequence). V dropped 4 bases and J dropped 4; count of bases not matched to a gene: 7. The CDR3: CASSLQPGQYNSPLHF. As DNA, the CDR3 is TGTGCCAGCAGCCTGCAACCGGGACAGTATAATTCACCCCTCCACTTT.

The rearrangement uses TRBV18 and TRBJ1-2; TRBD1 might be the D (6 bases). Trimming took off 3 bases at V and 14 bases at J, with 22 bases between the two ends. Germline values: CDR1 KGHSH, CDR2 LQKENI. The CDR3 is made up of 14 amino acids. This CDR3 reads CASSPQDSLSLRTF. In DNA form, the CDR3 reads TGTGCCAGCTCACCTCAGGACAGCCTCTCCCTACGGACCTTC.

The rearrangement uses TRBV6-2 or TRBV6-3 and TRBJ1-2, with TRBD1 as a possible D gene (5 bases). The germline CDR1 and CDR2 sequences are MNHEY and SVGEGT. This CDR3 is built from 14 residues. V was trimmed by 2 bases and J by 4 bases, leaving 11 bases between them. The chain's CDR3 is CASSYGQGVYGYTF. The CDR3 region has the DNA TGTGCCAGCAGTTACGGGCAGGGCGTCTATGGCTACACCTTC.

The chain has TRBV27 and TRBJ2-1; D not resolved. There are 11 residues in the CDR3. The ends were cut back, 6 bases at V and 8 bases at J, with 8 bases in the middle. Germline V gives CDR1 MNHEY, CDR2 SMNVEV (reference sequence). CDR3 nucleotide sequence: TGTGCCAGCAGGACTTTTTATGAGCAGTTCTTC. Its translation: CASRTFYEQFF.

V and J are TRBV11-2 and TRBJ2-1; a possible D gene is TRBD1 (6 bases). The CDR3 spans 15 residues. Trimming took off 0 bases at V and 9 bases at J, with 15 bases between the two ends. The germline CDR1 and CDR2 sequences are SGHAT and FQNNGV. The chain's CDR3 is CASSLDPGANGEQFF. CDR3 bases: TGTGCCAGCAGCTTAGATCCAGGGGCTAACGGTGAGCAGTTCTTC.

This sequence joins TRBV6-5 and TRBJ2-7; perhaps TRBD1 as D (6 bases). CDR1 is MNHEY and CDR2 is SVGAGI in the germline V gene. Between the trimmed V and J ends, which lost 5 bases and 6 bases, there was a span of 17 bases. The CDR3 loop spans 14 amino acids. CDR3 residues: CASSLGGGSGEQYF. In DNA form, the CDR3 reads TGTGCCAGCAGTCTTGGTGGGGGCTCTGGCGAGCAGTACTTC.

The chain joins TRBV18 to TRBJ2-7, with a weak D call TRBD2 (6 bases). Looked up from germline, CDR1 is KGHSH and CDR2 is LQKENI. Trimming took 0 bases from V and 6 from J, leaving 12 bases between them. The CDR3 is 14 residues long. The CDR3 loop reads CASSPPSGPREQYF. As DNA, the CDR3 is TGTGCCAGCTCACCACCGAGCGGGCCGCGCGAGCAGTACTTC.

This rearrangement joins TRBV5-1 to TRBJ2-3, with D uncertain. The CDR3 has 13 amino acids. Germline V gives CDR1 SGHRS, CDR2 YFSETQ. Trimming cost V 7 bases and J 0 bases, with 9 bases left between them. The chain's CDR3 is CASRLTSTDTQYF. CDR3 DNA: TGCGCCAGCCGGCTGACTAGCACAGATACGCAGTATTTT.

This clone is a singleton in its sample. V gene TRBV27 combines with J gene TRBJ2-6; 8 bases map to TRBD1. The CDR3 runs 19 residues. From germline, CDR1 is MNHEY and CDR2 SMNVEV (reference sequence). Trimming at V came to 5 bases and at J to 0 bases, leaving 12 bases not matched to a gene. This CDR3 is CASSIHVGTGSSGANVLTF. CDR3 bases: TGTGCCAGCAGTATTCATGTTGGGACAGGTAGCTCTGGGGCCAACGTCCTGACTTTC.

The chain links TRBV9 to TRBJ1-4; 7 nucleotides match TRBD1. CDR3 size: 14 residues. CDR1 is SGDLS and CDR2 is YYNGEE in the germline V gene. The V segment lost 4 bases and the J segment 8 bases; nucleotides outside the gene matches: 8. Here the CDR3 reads CASSPRGAGEKLFF. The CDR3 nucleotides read TGTGCCAGCAGCCCCAGGGGGGCAGGGGAAAAACTGTTTTTT.

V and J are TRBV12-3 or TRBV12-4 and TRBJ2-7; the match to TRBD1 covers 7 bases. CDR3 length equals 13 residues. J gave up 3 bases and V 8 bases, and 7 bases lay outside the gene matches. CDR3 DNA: TGTGCCAGCGTGCGGACAGGACTCTACGAGCAGTACTTC. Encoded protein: CASVRTGLYEQYF.

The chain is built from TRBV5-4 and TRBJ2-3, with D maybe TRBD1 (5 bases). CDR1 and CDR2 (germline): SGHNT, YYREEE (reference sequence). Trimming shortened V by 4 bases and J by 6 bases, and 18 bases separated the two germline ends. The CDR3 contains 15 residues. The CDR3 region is CASSNPDISLDTQYF. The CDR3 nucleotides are TGTGCCAGCAGCAACCCGGACATATCCTTGGATACGCAGTATTTT.

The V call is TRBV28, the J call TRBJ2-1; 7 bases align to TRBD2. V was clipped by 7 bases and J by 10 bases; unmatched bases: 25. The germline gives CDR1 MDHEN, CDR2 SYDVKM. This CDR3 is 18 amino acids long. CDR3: CASNEGKSTSLEEEEQFF. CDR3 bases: TGTGCCAGCAACGAGGGGAAATCGACTAGCCTAGAAGAAGAAGAGCAGTTCTTC.

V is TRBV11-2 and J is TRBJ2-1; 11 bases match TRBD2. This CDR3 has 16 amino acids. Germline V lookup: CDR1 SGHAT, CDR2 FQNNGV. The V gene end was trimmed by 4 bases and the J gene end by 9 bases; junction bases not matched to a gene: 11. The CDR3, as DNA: TGTGCCAGCAGCTCCTCCGGGTCCCTAGCGGGAGGTGAGCAGTTCTTC. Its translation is CASSSSGSLAGGEQFF.

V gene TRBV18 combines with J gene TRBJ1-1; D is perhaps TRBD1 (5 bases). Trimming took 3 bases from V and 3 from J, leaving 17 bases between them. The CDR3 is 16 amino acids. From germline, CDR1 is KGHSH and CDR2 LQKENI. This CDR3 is CASSPTGGGRDTEAFF. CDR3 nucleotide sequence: TGTGCCAGCTCACCCACTGGGGGGGGTCGGGACACTGAAGCTTTCTTT. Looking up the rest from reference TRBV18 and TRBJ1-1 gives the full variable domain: NAGVMQNPRHLVRRRGQEARLRCSPMKGHSHVYWYRQLPEEGLKFMVYLQKENIIDESGMPKERFSAEFPKEGPSILRIQQVVRGDSAAYFCASSPTGGGRDTEAFFGQGTRLTVV.

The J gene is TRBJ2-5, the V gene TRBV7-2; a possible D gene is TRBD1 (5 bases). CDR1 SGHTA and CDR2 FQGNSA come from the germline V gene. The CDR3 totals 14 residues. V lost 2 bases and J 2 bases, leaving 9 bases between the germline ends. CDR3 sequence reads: CASSLRQPQETQYF. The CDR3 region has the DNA TGTGCCAGCAGCTTAAGACAGCCACAAGAGACCCAGTACTTC. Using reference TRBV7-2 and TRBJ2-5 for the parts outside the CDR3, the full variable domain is GAGVSQSPSNKVTEKGKDVELRCDPISGHTALYWYRQSLGQGLEFLIYFQGNSAPDKSGLPSDRFSAERTGGSVSTLTIQRTQQEDSAVYLCASSLRQPQETQYFGPGTRLLVL.

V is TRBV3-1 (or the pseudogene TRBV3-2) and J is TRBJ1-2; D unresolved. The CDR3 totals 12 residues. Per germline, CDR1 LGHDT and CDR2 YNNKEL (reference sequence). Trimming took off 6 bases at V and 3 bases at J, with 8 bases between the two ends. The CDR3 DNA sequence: TGTGCCAGCAGGGGCAGCCACTATGGCTACACCTTC. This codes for CASRGSHYGYTF.